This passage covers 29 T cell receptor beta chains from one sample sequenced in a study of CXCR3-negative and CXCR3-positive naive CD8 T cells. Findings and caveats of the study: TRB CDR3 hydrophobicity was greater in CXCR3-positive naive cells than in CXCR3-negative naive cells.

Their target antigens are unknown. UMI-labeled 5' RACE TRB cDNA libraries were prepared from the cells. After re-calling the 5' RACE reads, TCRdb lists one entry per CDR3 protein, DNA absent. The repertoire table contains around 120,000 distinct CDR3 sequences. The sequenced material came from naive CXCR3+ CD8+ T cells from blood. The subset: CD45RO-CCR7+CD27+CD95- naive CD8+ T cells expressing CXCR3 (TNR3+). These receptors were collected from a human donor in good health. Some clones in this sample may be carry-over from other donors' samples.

CDR3 amino acids: CASSFRGIAKNIQYF. The rearrangement joins TRBV28 to TRBJ2-4. The CDR3 totals 15 residues. Germline V gene data show CDR1 as MDHEN and CDR2 as SYDVKM. Full variable domain (outside the CDR3, taken from reference TRBV28 and TRBJ2-4): DVKVTQSSRYLVKRTGEKVFLECVQDMDHENMFWYRQDPGLGLRLIYFSYDVKMKEKGDIPEGYSVSREKKERFSLILESASTNQTSMYLCASSFRGIAKNIQYFGAGTRLSVL.

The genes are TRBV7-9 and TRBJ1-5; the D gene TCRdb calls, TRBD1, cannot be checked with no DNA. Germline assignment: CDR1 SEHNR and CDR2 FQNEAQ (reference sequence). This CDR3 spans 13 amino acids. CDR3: CASSPGSNQPQHF.

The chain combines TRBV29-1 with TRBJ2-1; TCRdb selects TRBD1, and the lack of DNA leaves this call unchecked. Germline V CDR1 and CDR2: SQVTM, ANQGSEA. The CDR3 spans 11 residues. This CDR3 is CSGTGNDEQFF.

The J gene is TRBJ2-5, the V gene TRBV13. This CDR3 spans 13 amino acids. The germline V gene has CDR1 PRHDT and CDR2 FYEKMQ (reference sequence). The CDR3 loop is CASSQNPLEAQYF. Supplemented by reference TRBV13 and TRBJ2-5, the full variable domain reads AAGVIQSPRHLIKEKRETATLKCYPIPRHDTVYWYQQGPGQDPQFLISFYEKMQSDKGSIPDRFSAQQFSDYHSELNMSSLELGDSALYFCASSQNPLEAQYFGPGTRLLVL.

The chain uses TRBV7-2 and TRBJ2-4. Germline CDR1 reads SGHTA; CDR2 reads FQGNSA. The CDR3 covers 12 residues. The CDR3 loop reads CASSLLSNIQYF.

The CDR3 reads CSASGWADRKVGGTYEQYF. The rearrangement uses TRBV20-1 and TRBJ2-7; there is no DNA to check the TCRdb D call of TRBD1. This CDR3 spans 19 amino acids. Germline V lookup: CDR1 DFQATT, CDR2 SNEGSKA (reference sequence).

Here the CDR3 reads CASNPDPRGRGSYNEQFF. The rearrangement joins TRBV7-9 to TRBJ2-1; TCRdb designates TRBD2, a call that cannot be tested without DNA. The CDR3 totals 18 residues. The V gene's germline CDR1 is SEHNR and CDR2 FQNEAQ (reference sequence).

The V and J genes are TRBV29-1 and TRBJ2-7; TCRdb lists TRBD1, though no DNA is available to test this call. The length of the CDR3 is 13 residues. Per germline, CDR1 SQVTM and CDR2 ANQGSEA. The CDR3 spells CSVPGDSSYEQYF.

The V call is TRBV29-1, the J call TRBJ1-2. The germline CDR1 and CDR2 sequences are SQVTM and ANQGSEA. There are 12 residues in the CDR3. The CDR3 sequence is CSGGSWGYGYTF.

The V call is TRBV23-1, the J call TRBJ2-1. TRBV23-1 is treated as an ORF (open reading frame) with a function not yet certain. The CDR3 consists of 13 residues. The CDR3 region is CASSKPDKDEQFF.

CDR3 region: CASGSPPGLALLNTGELFF. The chain has TRBV12-5 and TRBJ2-2; TCRdb's D call, TRBD2, is unchecked because there is no DNA. Looked up from germline, CDR1 is LGHNT and CDR2 is FRNRAP. CDR3 length equals 19 residues.

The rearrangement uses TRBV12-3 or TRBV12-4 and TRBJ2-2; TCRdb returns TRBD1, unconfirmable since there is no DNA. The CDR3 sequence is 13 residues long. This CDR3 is CASSVPWFGELFF.

CDR3 protein: CAISEREETLEQYF. The J gene is TRBJ2-7, the V gene TRBV10-3; TCRdb's D call, TRBD2, is unchecked because there is no DNA. CDR1 and CDR2 from the germline V gene are ENHRY and SYGVKD. This CDR3 spans 14 amino acids.

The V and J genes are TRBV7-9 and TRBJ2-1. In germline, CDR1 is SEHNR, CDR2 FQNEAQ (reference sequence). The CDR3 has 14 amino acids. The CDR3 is CASTAESSYNEQFF.

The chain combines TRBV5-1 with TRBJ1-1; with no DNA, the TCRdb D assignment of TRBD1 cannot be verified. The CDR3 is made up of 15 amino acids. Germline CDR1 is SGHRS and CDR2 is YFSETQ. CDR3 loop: CASSVWDGLNTEAFF.

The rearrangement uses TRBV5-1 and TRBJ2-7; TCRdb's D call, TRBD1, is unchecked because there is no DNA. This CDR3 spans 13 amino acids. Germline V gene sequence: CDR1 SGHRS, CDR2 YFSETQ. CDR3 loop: CASRTGNSYEQYF.

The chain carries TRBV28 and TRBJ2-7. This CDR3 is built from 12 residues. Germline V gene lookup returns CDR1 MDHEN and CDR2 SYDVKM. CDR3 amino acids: CASNFPFTEQYF.

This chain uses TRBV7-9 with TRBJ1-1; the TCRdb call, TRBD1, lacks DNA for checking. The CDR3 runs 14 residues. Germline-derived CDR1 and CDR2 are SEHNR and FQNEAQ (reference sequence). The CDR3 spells CASSPWDRGTEAFF.

The chain's CDR3 is CASSAHIESYEQYF. The chain carries TRBV4-3 and TRBJ2-7. Germline assignment: CDR1 LGHNA and CDR2 YSLEER. This CDR3 has 14 amino acids.

CDR3: CASSQVPRDTEAFF. V gene TRBV3-1 combines with J gene TRBJ1-1; as DNA is missing, the TRBD1 call by TCRdb cannot be tested. Germline CDR1 and CDR2: LGHDT and YNNKEL (reference sequence). CDR3 length: 14 residues.

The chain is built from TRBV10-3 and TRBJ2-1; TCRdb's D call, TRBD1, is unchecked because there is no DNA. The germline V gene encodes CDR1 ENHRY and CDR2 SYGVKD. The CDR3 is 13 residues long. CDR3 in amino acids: CAIRQVEGDEQFF.

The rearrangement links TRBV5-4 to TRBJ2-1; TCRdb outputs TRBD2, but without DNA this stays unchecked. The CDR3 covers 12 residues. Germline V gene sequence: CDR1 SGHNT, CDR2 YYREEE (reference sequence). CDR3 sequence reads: CASSLEAGEQFF.

CDR3 sequence: CASSLEGQGRNEQFF. The rearrangement links TRBV5-1 to TRBJ2-1; TCRdb outputs TRBD1, but without DNA this stays unchecked. This CDR3 is 15 amino acids long. The germline CDR1 and CDR2 sequences are SGHRS and YFSETQ.

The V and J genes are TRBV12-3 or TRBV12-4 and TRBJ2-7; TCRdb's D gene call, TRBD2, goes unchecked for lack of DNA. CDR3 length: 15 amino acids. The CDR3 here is CASSSDSGTSYEQYF.

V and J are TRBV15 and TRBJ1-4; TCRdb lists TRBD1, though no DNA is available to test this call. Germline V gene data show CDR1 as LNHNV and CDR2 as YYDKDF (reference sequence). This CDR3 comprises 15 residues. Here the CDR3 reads CATSRGQPTNEKLFF.

CDR3 amino acids: CASRRQENYGYTF. This chain connects TRBV27 to TRBJ1-2; TCRdb lists TRBD1, though no DNA is available to test this call. CDR1 MNHEY and CDR2 SMNVEV come from the germline V gene (reference sequence). The CDR3 is 13 amino acids.

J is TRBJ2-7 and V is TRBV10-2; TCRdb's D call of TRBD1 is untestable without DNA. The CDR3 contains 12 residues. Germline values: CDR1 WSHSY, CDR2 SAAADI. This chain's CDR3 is CASSPTGVEQYF.

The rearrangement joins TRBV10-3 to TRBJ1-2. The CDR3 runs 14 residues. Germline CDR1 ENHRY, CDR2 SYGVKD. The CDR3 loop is CAISEPTGGRGYTF.

The CDR3 sequence is CATSDSRAPNTGELFF. The chain carries TRBV24-1 and TRBJ2-2. This CDR3 comprises 16 residues. The germline CDR1 and CDR2 sequences are KGHDR and SFDVKD.